This T cell receptor beta chain was recovered during a study of blood T cell repertoires in COVID-19 (dated by TCRdb to the early 2020s). About the study as a whole: The collaborator samples originated in the United States, Italy and Spain and spanned the acute and convalescent phases of COVID-19. The material from the prospective study consisted of cDNA or gDNA derived from T cells, B-cell-depleted T cells, or PBMCs. The sample metadata nearly always contained a de-identified subject ID, COVID-19 status, age in years and sex. Samples were obtained from the ongoing ImmuneRACE study (first 160 participants) and from 1,254 subjects provided by 6 global collaborators. The repertoires were made available in a free public database intended to serve as a resource for research on the immune response to SARS-CoV-2. Where available, HLA class I and class II types were taken from metadata supplied by the sample provider and were not determined by assay-based typing. Deeply sampled blood TCRbeta repertoires from subjects exposed to, actively infected with, or recovered from COVID-19 were included in the dataset.

TCRbeta CDR3 regions were amplified from genomic DNA by means of the immunoSEQ Assay, a bias-controlled multiplex PCR. The paper's processing steps were these. Nucleated cell counts per sample were estimated from amplification of reference gene primers within the assay. To quantify the absolute abundance of each unique TCRbeta CDR3 rearrangement, sequence reads were collapsed and filtered. For each sample, productive Simpson clonality was calculated as the square root of Simpson's diversity index over productive rearrangements. What TCRdb holds here is the immuneACCESS table cut down to in-frame rearrangements. Part of the clones is not present; checked against another copy, under half of the missing clones reflect an unresolved V gene, and the others are unexplained. That table is the source of V, J and clone size, and D and trimming were worked out from the DNA. For this sample the table gives about 270,000 clones, of which 75% to 90% were detected only once. The ten largest clones take up 4.1% of the sample.

Notes on this clone: Its binding antigen is unknown. The sample holds no much larger clone one base away, and base qualities are not on file.

Via the germline V gene (reference sequence), CDR1 is MNHEY and CDR2 SMNVEV. The CDR3 sequence holds 13 residues, the cysteine and phenylalanine included. Of the read, only the CDR3 DNA is kept; its 39 bases are in frame from base 1. V and J lose 5 bases and 7 bases, and a span of 12 bases separates them. Participants in the prospective study were aged 18 to 89 years, lived in about two dozen United States geographic areas, and enrolled through a virtual design. To assign participants to cohorts, the prospective study relied on clinical history that participants themselves reported in a screening survey and a study questionnaire. Each participant in the prospective study had whole blood, serum and a nasopharyngeal or oropharyngeal swab collected by mobile phlebotomists. Over a roughly two-month period, participants in the prospective study had the option of providing additional blood draws and questionnaires. Before DNA extraction, prospective study blood samples were shipped either frozen or at room temperature.

General study outcomes and caveats: The amount of clinical and demographic metadata varied by source and participant and was provided uncurated.

The receptor was isolated from a woman in her 30s with acute COVID-19. Sequencing used PBMCs or T cells enriched from blood (not recorded which). This receptor chain uses TRBV27 and TRBJ1-5; the D gene is perhaps TRBD1, from 5 matching bases. The DNA is TGTGCCAGCAGTCCCCAGGGTTTGCAGCCCCAGCATTTT. It codes for CASSPQGLQPQHF.